Described below is a single T cell receptor beta chain sequence and its context. This clone was seen a handful of times. What antigen it recognizes has not been identified. Base qualities are missing; no much larger clone stands one base away. This sample stems from a study of OX40 agonist ivuxolimab in advanced cancers. Regarding the research as a whole: The costimulatory receptor OX40 (CD134) was targeted by ivuxolimab, a fully human IgG2 agonistic monoclonal antibody. Intravenous ivuxolimab was administered to patients every 2 weeks at six dose levels: 0.01, 0.1, 0.3, 1.5, 3 and 10 mg/kg. Of the roughly 53 patients in dose escalation, 19 had hepatocellular carcinoma, some 15 had melanoma, 9 had renal cell carcinoma and 9 had head and neck cancer. In the dose-escalation cohort, roughly 80% of patients were male, and the mean age was approximately 60 years, with a range of about 20 to 90. Prior anti-PD-1, anti-PD-L1 or anti-CTLA-4 therapy was permitted, and approximately 40% of dose-escalation patients had received checkpoint inhibitors. Three dose-escalation patients achieved partial responses, one with hepatocellular carcinoma and two with cutaneous melanoma. The point of sequencing TCRbeta in the periphery was to test whether ivuxolimab changed TCR sequence diversity and drove clonal T-cell expansion. The paper covers the monotherapy dose-escalation part of the phase I ivuxolimab trial, which included N ≈ 50 patients. Broad study findings and their caveats: At doses of 0.1 to 3.0 mg/kg, clonal expansion of both CD4+ and CD8+ blood T cells was observed from baseline to week 6. After ivuxolimab, CD8+ T cells had more expanded clones than CD4+ T cells on average. The antigen specificity of the clonally expanded peripheral T cells was not determined. In the 0.1-3.0 mg/kg groups, partial responders had among the lowest normalized peripheral clonal expansion, particularly in CD8+ T cells. Low levels of normalized T-cell clonal expansion were also seen in some nonresponding patients.

Genomic DNA was isolated from the sorted cells so that the TCRbeta CDR3 region could be sequenced. The immunoSEQ Assay was used to sequence the TCRbeta CDR3 regions. TCRdb took over this immuneACCESS table, retaining in-frame rearrangements with V and J assigned. Such tables are incomplete; in checked studies, under half of the missing clones stem from an unresolved V gene, and the remainder is unexplained. The sample table shows about 81,000 clones, and under 95% are seen once. The biggest ten clones account for approximately 15% of the sample. Patients with a history of autoimmune disease or receiving systemic immunosuppression were excluded from the trial. Peripheral blood for TCR sequencing was collected from all dose cohorts at baseline, on cycle 4 day 1, and on cycle 7 day 1. The samples were taken from a phase I, first-in-human, multicenter, open-label dose-escalation trial of ivuxolimab. The trial enrolled adults with locally advanced or metastatic head and neck squamous cell, hepatocellular, melanoma or renal cell carcinoma. Before TCR sequencing, CD4+ and CD8+ T cells were separately sorted from peripheral blood.

This specimen consisted of CD4+ or CD8+ T cells sorted from blood, obtained in a trial of the OX40 agonist ivuxolimab. This clonotype was sampled from an adult with an advanced solid tumor such as melanoma, head and neck, liver or kidney cancer.

The CDR3 region: CASSPPASTEAFF. The nucleotide sequence reads as follows: TGTGCCAGCAGCCCCCCGGCGAGCACTGAAGCTTTCTTT. Recombination joined TRBV13 with TRBJ1-1; the D gene lacks a confident call. Taken from cysteine to phenylalanine, the CDR3 has 13 residues. The DNA shown is the 39-base CDR3, in frame from base 1. According to the germline V gene (reference sequence), CDR1 reads PRHDT and CDR2 reads FYEKMQ. The V end loses 5 bases and the J end loses 4 bases, and a stretch of 11 bases separates them.